This T cell receptor (beta chain) stems from a study of control samples from healthy donors and cancer patients. CDR1 is MNHNS and CDR2 is SASEGT in the germline V gene. This CDR3 is 13 amino acids long. Trimming took off 2 bases at V and 4 bases at J, with 8 bases between the two ends. With respect to this clone: This specimen includes other DNA sequences encoding the same CDR3.

Using immunoSEQ multiplex PCR, the repertoire was profiled, and TCRdb retains in-frame clones only, with some absent. The sample contains 120,000 to 150,000 clones, approximately 92% of which appear only once. The chain is built from TRBV6-1 and TRBJ1-2, with TRBD1 as a possible D gene (6 bases). Source material: blood. This TCR was recovered from a man aged 25-40 years in good health. In DNA form, the CDR3 reads TGTGCCAGCAGTGAATTAGGGGGCTATGGCTACACCTTC. Translating it yields CASSELGGYGYTF.